This TCR beta chain was recorded in a study of T cell responses to AZD1222 COVID-19 vaccine. Overall study findings and caveats: Reportedly, close to half of spike-specific TCRs are directed against unmutated variant regions. Donors were mostly white British, more females; clonal diversity possibly underestimated. The peak T cell response came first, and repertoires were sampled only after it.

The assay was immunoSEQ multiplex PCR, and TCRdb's table has in-frame clones only and misses some. The table shows 150,000 to 200,000 clones, with 70% to 90% occurring only once. Details on this clone: The antigen is not known.

Timing groups of about 4 and about 12 weeks for second doses were pooled. Trimming pared 5 bases from V and 6 bases from J, leaving 8 bases between. Germline values: CDR1 SGHTA, CDR2 FQGTGA. This CDR3 comprises 13 residues. The clonotype comes from an adult who received the AZD1222 COVID-19 vaccine. The source material was peripheral blood, sampled 28 days after the second AZD1222 dose. This rearrangement joins TRBV7-3 to TRBJ1-6; no clear D gene. CDR3 amino acids: CASSARINSPLHF. DNA for the CDR3: TGTGCCAGCAGCGCCCGGATTAATTCACCCCTCCACTTT.